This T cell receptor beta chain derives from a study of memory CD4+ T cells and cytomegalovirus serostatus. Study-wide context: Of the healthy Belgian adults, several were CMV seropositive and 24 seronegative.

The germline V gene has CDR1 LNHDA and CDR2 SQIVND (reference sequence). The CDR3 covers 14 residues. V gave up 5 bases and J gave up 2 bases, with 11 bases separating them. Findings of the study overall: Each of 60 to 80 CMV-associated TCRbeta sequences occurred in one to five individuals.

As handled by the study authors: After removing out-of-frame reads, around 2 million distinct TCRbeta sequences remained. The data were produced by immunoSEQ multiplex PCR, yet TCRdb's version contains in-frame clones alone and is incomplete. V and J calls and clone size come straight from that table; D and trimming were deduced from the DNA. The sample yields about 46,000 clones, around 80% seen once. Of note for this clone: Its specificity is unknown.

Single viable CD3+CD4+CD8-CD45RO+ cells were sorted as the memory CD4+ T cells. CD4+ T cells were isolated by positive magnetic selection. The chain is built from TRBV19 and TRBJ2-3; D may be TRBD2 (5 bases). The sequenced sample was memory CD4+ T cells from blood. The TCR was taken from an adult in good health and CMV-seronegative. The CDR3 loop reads CASSLPGLTDTQYF. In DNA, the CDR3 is TGTGCCAGTAGTCTGCCAGGACTCACAGATACGCAGTATTTT.